Presented here are 5 T cell receptor beta chains from one specimen sequenced in a study of human T cells and chemical hapten exposure. Time point noted: healthy volunteer bleed at 2 weeks. Unfractionated whole blood served as the source for total RNA extraction. TCRdb redid the calling of the RACE reads with MiXCR, one entry per CDR3 protein. This table holds around 130,000 distinct CDR3 sequences, approximately 9.1% found once. Sequencing used whole blood. Receptor source: a male donor in good health. Some clones in this sample may be carry-over from other donors' samples.

The chain uses TRBV11-2 and TRBJ2-1; TRBD2 might be the D (6 bases). V lost 5 bases and J lost 7, with 15 bases in between. Germline assignment: CDR1 SGHAT and CDR2 FQNNGV. The CDR3 sequence is 14 residues long. The CDR3 loop is CASSPHPSANEQFF. DNA for the CDR3: TGTGCCAGCAGCCCTCACCCTAGCGCTAATGAGCAGTTCTTC.

This clonotype was detected only a few times. The chain employs TRBV7-9 and TRBJ1-2, with TRBD1 identical over 10 bases. Germline assignment: CDR1 SEHNR and CDR2 FQNEAQ (reference sequence). The CDR3 extends over 15 amino acids. Trimming at V came to 1 base and at J to 3 bases, leaving 2 bases not matched to a gene. CDR3 sequence: CASSLGQGADYGYTF. CDR3 nucleotide sequence: TGTGCCAGCAGCTTAGGACAGGGGGCGGACTATGGCTACACCTTC.

This clonotype was seen ten or more times. The chain couples TRBV19 to TRBJ1-1, with D unresolved. V dropped 2 bases and J dropped 3 bases, with 13 bases sitting between them. The CDR3 contains 15 residues. CDR1 and CDR2 (germline): LNHDA, SQIVND (reference sequence). CDR3 in amino acids: CASSIHSTRDTEAFF. DNA for the CDR3: TGTGCCAGTAGTATACACTCGACCCGGGACACTGAAGCTTTCTTT.

In DNA form, the CDR3 reads TGTGCCAGCAGCCCCGGCCCCGGGACCCAGTACTTC. Translated, it gives CASSPGPGTQYF. The chain uses TRBV13 and TRBJ2-5; no definite D call. Per germline, CDR1 PRHDT and CDR2 FYEKMQ (reference sequence). V dropped 5 bases and J dropped 7 bases, with 11 bases sitting between them. This CDR3 contains 12 residues.

CDR3 nucleotide sequence: TGTGCCAGCAGCGCTCGGACAGCCCTCTACGAGCAGTACTTC. Protein sequence: CASSARTALYEQYF. The chain recombines TRBV3-1 with TRBJ2-7; D may be TRBD1 (6 bases). The V end lost 5 bases, the J end lost 3 bases, and 14 bases lay between the germline ends. This CDR3 has 14 amino acids. Looked up from germline, CDR1 is LGHDT and CDR2 is YNNKEL (reference sequence).